This T cell receptor (beta chain) was identified in a study of chemoradiotherapy in HPV16-positive cancers. The study's findings and limits: HPV-specific T cells were functionally defined from only a couple of HPV16-positive patients. Non-HPV-specific T cells did not expand in tumors during treatment, whereas candidate HPV-specific clones and E7-related motifs did. In HPV16-positive patients, HPV-responsive T-cell expansion tracked better recurrence-free survival.

V lost 3 bases and J lost 4, with 7 bases in between. The CDR3 covers 14 residues. The germline V gene encodes CDR1 LNHDA and CDR2 SQIVND (reference sequence). Concerning this clone: Its specificity is not known.

Data came from immunoSEQ multiplex PCR; TCRdb stores just in-frame clones and leaves some out. The data hold tens of thousands of clones, with roughly 86% observed a single time. This chain links TRBV19 with TRBJ2-6; D gene unclear. Source: blood, taken from a patient who underwent chemoradiotherapy. This receptor was taken from a human donor with HPV-associated anogenital cancer. The CDR3 spells CASSISSGANVLTF. CDR3 bases: TGTGCCAGTAGTATTTCATCAGGGGCCAACGTCCTGACTTTC.